The clone carrying this TCR beta chain was seen a handful of times. As yet, its antigen is unknown. The study reverse transcribed the entire isolated RNA, so it sequenced expressed TCRB transcripts. Using immunoSEQ multiplex PCR, the repertoire was profiled, and TCRdb retains in-frame clones only, with some absent. This sample has 350,000 to 450,000 clones, with 14% found just once. The data stem from a study of beta chain features in type 1 diabetes. Findings and limits, study-wide: The analysis here could not establish whether HLA type shapes TCRB rearrangement. cDNA sequencing could over-represent cells with high TCR expression. Individuals with type 1 diabetes displayed fewer insertions and more deletions at VDJ junctions. Equally in patients and controls, shorter templates might have been favored by PCR.

The CDR3 runs 17 residues. Germline assignment: CDR1 SGDLS and CDR2 YYNGEE. V was shortened by 4 bases and J by 7 bases, with 24 bases between the two germline ends. The sample comprised naive CD4+ T cells from blood. This sequence was found in a man aged 30-40 years in good health. This sequence joins TRBV9 and TRBJ2-1; weak D call: TRBD2 (5 bases). The CDR3 region is CASSPRPWESLNNEQFF. The CDR3 DNA is TGTGCCAGCAGCCCCCGCCCGTGGGAGAGCTTGAATAATGAGCAGTTCTTC.